This entry lists 5 T cell receptor beta chains sequenced from one sample in a study of cytomegalovirus exposure and HLA in healthy donors. PCR primers comprised 60 Vbeta and 13 Jbeta primers. Using immunoSEQ multiplex PCR, the repertoire was profiled, and TCRdb retains in-frame clones only, with some absent. The sample carries some 180,000 clones, approximately 80% recorded once. Sequencing input: PBMCs. The receptors originated from a girl aged 5-17 years in good health and CMV-seropositive.

The rearrangement joins TRBV27 to TRBJ1-2, with unresolved D. This CDR3 has 14 residues. From germline, CDR1 is MNHEY and CDR2 SMNVEV (reference sequence). Trimming shortened V by 4 bases and J by 4 bases, and 13 bases separated the two germline ends. The chain's CDR3 is CASSSGGLPYGYTF. The CDR3, as DNA: TGTGCCAGCAGTTCGGGAGGACTACCCTATGGCTACACCTTC.

The gene calls are TRBV6-6 and TRBJ1-3; unclear D gene. Germline lookup yields CDR1 MNHNY and CDR2 SVGAGI (reference sequence). The CDR3 consists of 14 residues. Between the trimmed V and J ends, which lost 0 bases and 8 bases, there was a span of 11 bases. CDR3 in DNA: TGTGCCAGCAGTTACTCGAGGTCGGCGCACACCATATATTTT. This codes for CASSYSRSAHTIYF.

V usage is TRBV5-6 and J usage is TRBJ2-1, with a possible D match to TRBD1 (6 bases). Germline CDR1 is SGHDT and CDR2 is YYEEEE. The CDR3 sequence is 17 residues long. Trimming took off 2 bases at V and 4 bases at J, with 19 bases between the two ends. CDR3 nucleotide sequence: TGTGCCAGCAGCTTATTACACGGGAACAGGGAGTACAATGAGCAGTTCTTC. Translation gives CASSLLHGNREYNEQFF.

The V call is TRBV7-3, the J call TRBJ2-3; TRBD2 is a possible D gene (6 bases). Germline values: CDR1 SGHTA, CDR2 FQGTGA. The CDR3 totals 15 residues. The V end was cut by 2 bases, the J end by 5 bases, with 14 bases between. CDR3 loop: CASSLLGGLGDTQYF. DNA of the CDR3: TGTGCCAGCAGCTTATTGGGGGGTCTGGGAGATACGCAGTATTTT.

The CDR3 here is CASSTGGTTYNEQFF. Written as DNA, the CDR3 is TGTGCCAGCAGCACAGGCGGGACCACCTACAATGAGCAGTTCTTC. The V call is TRBV7-3, the J call TRBJ2-1; D may be TRBD2 (6 bases). Trimming took 5 bases from V and 2 from J, leaving 13 bases between them. The CDR3 runs 15 residues. Germline CDR1 reads SGHTA; CDR2 reads FQGTGA.